The 10 T cell receptor beta chains reported below all come from one sample, sequenced in a study of blood T cell repertoires in COVID-19. The data were produced by immunoSEQ multiplex PCR, yet TCRdb's version contains in-frame clones alone and is incomplete. The sample holds fewer than 50,000 clones, more than 90% seen once. Sequencing used peripheral blood. These receptors all stem from a man aged 45-60 years with COVID-19, enrolled during active disease.

The V call is TRBV13, the J call TRBJ1-1; D is uncertain. This CDR3 has 13 amino acids. The germline gives CDR1 PRHDT, CDR2 FYEKMQ (reference sequence). The V and J ends lost 3 bases and 6 bases respectively, with 11 bases between them. The CDR3 loop is CASSFLSPSEAFF. CDR3 bases: TGTGCCAGCAGCTTTCTAAGTCCTTCTGAAGCTTTCTTT.

This chain uses TRBV3-1 (or the pseudogene TRBV3-2) with TRBJ2-1, with D perhaps TRBD1 (6 bases). The CDR3 totals 17 residues. Germline V gene data show CDR1 as LGHDT and CDR2 as YNNKEL (reference sequence). The V gene lost 4 bases and the J gene lost 5 bases, with 21 bases spanning the gap. Here the CDR3 DNA reads TGTGCCAGCAGCCCGCCCCGCGCAGGGGTATCCAACAATGAGCAGTTCTTC. Translated: CASSPPRAGVSNNEQFF.

This chain links TRBV6-6 with TRBJ2-5; possible D gene TRBD1, 6 bases. The germline gives CDR1 MNHNY, CDR2 SVGAGI (reference sequence). This CDR3 comprises 13 residues. V lost 7 bases and J lost 2, with 11 bases in between. The CDR3 DNA follows: TGTGCCAGCACCGACAGGCCTCAAGAGACCCAGTACTTC. The encoded protein is CASTDRPQETQYF.

CDR3 in DNA: TGTGCCAGCAGCCAAGCCCAGGGGGCGCGGGCTGAGTCCTACGAGCAGTACTTC. Translating it yields CASSQAQGARAESYEQYF. The chain joins TRBV4-2 to TRBJ2-7; 8 bases line up with TRBD1. In germline, CDR1 is LGHNA, CDR2 YNFKEQ. This CDR3 has 18 amino acids. V lost 1 base to trimming and J lost 1 base; unmatched junction nucleotides: 12.

The V gene is TRBV7-2, the J gene TRBJ2-7, with D possibly matching TRBD2 (6 bases). The CDR3 is 15 amino acids. The germline gives CDR1 SGHTA, CDR2 FQGNSA. Trimming left V 2 bases short and J 2 bases short, with 13 bases between. CDR3 nucleotides: TGTGCCAGCAGCTTAAGTCAGCGGGCCGCCTACGAGCAGTACTTC. As protein: CASSLSQRAAYEQYF.

CDR3 DNA: TGTGCCAGCAGTTCGACAGGACGAGGCATTGCGTATAATTCACCCCTCCACTTT. Its protein product is CASSSTGRGIAYNSPLHF. The chain carries TRBV6-2 or TRBV6-3 and TRBJ1-6, with a weak D call TRBD1 (6 bases). The V gene lost 4 bases and the J gene lost 4 bases, with 20 bases spanning the gap. Germline values: CDR1 MNHEY, CDR2 SVGEGT. This CDR3 is built from 18 residues.

The J gene is TRBJ1-1, the V gene TRBV5-4; D may be TRBD1 (6 bases). Trimming took 1 base from V and 1 from J, leaving 11 bases between them. This CDR3 comprises 15 residues. Germline V gives CDR1 SGHNT, CDR2 YYREEE (reference sequence). CDR3 loop: CASSLPGAGNTEAFF. In DNA form, the CDR3 reads TGTGCCAGCAGCTTGCCAGGGGCGGGGAACACTGAAGCTTTCTTT.

The V and J genes are TRBV29-1 and TRBJ2-1; 7 bases are shared with TRBD1. The CDR3 loop spans 14 amino acids. The J segment lost 4 bases and the V segment lost 3 bases, leaving 6 bases of the junction unmatched. CDR1 is SQVTM and CDR2 is ANQGSEA in the germline V gene. The CDR3 loop is CSVETGSVYNEQFF. The CDR3 coding sequence is TGCAGCGTTGAGACAGGGAGTGTATACAATGAGCAGTTCTTC.

Regarding this clone: A read error may account for a junction end that differs from germline. The CDR3 is CASSDRGTEAFF. In DNA, the CDR3 is TGTGCCAGTAGTGACAGGGGCACTGAAGCTTTCTTT. The genes are TRBV6-1 and TRBJ1-1; 8 nucleotides match TRBD1. The CDR3 covers 12 residues. CDR1 and CDR2 from the germline V gene are MNHNS and SASEGT.

This clone was found once. The DNA of the CDR3 is TGTGCCAGCAGCTTAGCAACCCTAGCGGGGGGGGAGACCCAGTACTTC. As protein: CASSLATLAGGETQYF. The V call is TRBV7-2, the J call TRBJ2-5; 12 bases are a match to TRBD2. CDR1 and CDR2 (germline): SGHTA, FQGNSA. Trimming removed 0 bases from V and 5 bases from J; junction bases left unmatched: 4. The CDR3 extends over 16 amino acids.